The 32 T cell receptor beta chains reported below all come from one sample, sequenced in a study of monozygotic twins with inflammatory bowel disease. TCRdb re-called the 5' RACE reads and gives one entry per CDR3 protein, without DNA. In all, the sample yields roughly 320,000 distinct CDR3 sequences. The sequenced sample consisted of blood. The receptors originated from a human donor with ulcerative colitis or Crohn's disease, or a healthy co-twin of an affected twin (not recorded which).

The genes are TRBV7-2 and TRBJ1-4; without DNA, the TCRdb call of TRBD1 cannot be checked. CDR1 SGHTA and CDR2 FQGNSA come from the germline V gene. The CDR3 length is 15 residues. The CDR3 is CASSSTGTNNEKLFF.

V and J are TRBV4-3 and TRBJ2-5; the TCRdb call, TRBD2, lacks DNA for checking. Germline CDR1 LGHNA, CDR2 YSLEER. The CDR3 loop spans 15 amino acids. This CDR3 reads CASRQKGTSGETQYF.

This chain links TRBV12-3 or TRBV12-4 with TRBJ2-1; absent DNA, TCRdb's TRBD2 call cannot be checked. This CDR3 contains 15 residues. The CDR3 reads CASSLRAGVTNEQFF.

V gene TRBV27 combines with J gene TRBJ2-7; TCRdb proposes TRBD2, but this gene call is untestable without DNA. Germline V CDR1 and CDR2: MNHEY, SMNVEV (reference sequence). The CDR3 extends over 16 amino acids. CDR3 amino acids: CASSFYGEGRGYEQYF.

J is TRBJ2-3 and V is TRBV19; absent DNA, TCRdb's TRBD1 call cannot be checked. CDR1 is LNHDA, CDR2 SQIVND, per germline (reference sequence). This CDR3 comprises 14 residues. The CDR3: CASRRQGGTDTQYF.

The chain is built from TRBV7-2 and TRBJ2-3; TCRdb designates TRBD2, a call that cannot be tested without DNA. Germline lookup yields CDR1 SGHTA and CDR2 FQGNSA. The CDR3 consists of 15 residues. CDR3 sequence: CASSFTSGGADTQYF.

V and J are TRBV7-2 and TRBJ2-3; TCRdb calls TRBD1, which cannot be checked without DNA. The CDR3 consists of 14 residues. In germline, CDR1 is SGHTA, CDR2 FQGNSA. The CDR3 is CASSLAYPGDTQYF.

This chain connects TRBV30 to TRBJ2-3; absent DNA, TCRdb's TRBD2 call cannot be checked. Germline V CDR1 and CDR2: GTSNPN, SVGIG (reference sequence). CDR3 length: 15 residues. Here the CDR3 reads CAWNRLAGSTDTQYF. Full variable domain (outside the CDR3, taken from reference TRBV30 and TRBJ2-3): SQTIHQWPATLVQPVGSPLSLECTVEGTSNPNLYWYRQAAGRGLQLLFYSVGIGQISSEVPQNLSASRPQDRQFILSSKKLLLSDSGFYLCAWNRLAGSTDTQYFGPGTRLTVL.

The chain joins TRBV6-5 to TRBJ1-5. CDR1 and CDR2 from the germline V gene are MNHEY and SVGAGI. The CDR3 consists of 13 residues. CDR3 amino acids: CASSYTSNQPQHF.

The CDR3 loop reads CATSRPSSGSTYEQYF. This chain uses TRBV15 with TRBJ2-7; with no DNA, the TCRdb D assignment of TRBD2 cannot be verified. The CDR3 is 16 amino acids. CDR1 and CDR2 from the germline V gene are LNHNV and YYDKDF (reference sequence).

CDR3 sequence reads: CASSLVGPGTAAFF. The chain carries TRBV5-1 and TRBJ1-1; the D call from TCRdb, TRBD1, cannot be confirmed without DNA. This CDR3 spans 14 amino acids. The germline gives CDR1 SGHRS, CDR2 YFSETQ.

The rearrangement links TRBV5-5 to TRBJ2-2; TCRdb gives TRBD1 as the D gene, but with no DNA this cannot be confirmed. Per the germline V gene, CDR1 is SGHKS and CDR2 is YYEKEE (reference sequence). The CDR3 runs to 14 residues. The CDR3 region is CASSLFRDAGELFF.

This rearrangement joins TRBV19 to TRBJ2-2; TCRdb reports TRBD1, a call that lacks DNA to check it against. Germline-derived CDR1 and CDR2 are LNHDA and SQIVND (reference sequence). The CDR3 loop spans 17 amino acids. CDR3 region: CASGPGQVLTGAGELFF.

The V call is TRBV3-1, the J call TRBJ2-1. This CDR3 spans 15 amino acids. Germline CDR1 reads LGHDT; CDR2 reads YNNKEL (reference sequence). The CDR3 reads CASSQVWGSYNEQFF.

The CDR3 reads CASSFLMVHEQYF. The chain couples TRBV28 to TRBJ2-7. Germline V gene data show CDR1 as MDHEN and CDR2 as SYDVKM. The CDR3 loop spans 13 amino acids.

V is TRBV11-2 and J is TRBJ2-7. Germline CDR1 and CDR2: SGHAT and FQNNGV. This CDR3 contains 14 residues. CDR3 protein: CASSLGSWGYEQYF.

The CDR3 region is CASSSGQGTYNEQFF. The chain is built from TRBV5-1 and TRBJ2-1; the D call of TRBD1 rests on TCRdb alone, since no DNA is present to check it. The CDR3 is 15 residues long. CDR1 is SGHRS and CDR2 is YFSETQ in the germline V gene.

The rearrangement uses TRBV13 and TRBJ2-5; as DNA is missing, the TRBD1 call by TCRdb cannot be tested. This CDR3 comprises 16 residues. Germline V lookup: CDR1 PRHDT, CDR2 FYEKMQ (reference sequence). The CDR3 is CASSSGQGEKGETQYF.

The chain links TRBV7-9 to TRBJ1-3; without DNA, the TCRdb call of TRBD1 cannot be checked. Germline loops: CDR1 SEHNR, CDR2 FQNEAQ (reference sequence). The CDR3 runs to 15 residues. CDR3 in amino acids: CASNRQVSSGNTIYF.

The chain joins TRBV5-1 to TRBJ1-1. The CDR3 covers 13 residues. Germline-derived CDR1 and CDR2 are SGHRS and YFSETQ. This chain's CDR3 is CASSLRQGAEAFF. The full variable domain, rest sourced from reference TRBV5-1 and TRBJ1-1, is KAGVTQTPRYLIKTRGQQVTLSCSPISGHRSVSWYQQTPGQGLQFLFEYFSETQRNKGNFPGRFSGRQFSNSRSEMNVSTLELGDSALYLCASSLRQGAEAFFGQGTRLTVV.

This chain uses TRBV9 with TRBJ1-6. Germline V CDR1 and CDR2: SGDLS, YYNGEE. CDR3 length: 15 residues. CDR3 sequence reads: CASSVYSDLNSPLHF.

This chain connects TRBV27 to TRBJ2-7. The germline CDR1 and CDR2 sequences are MNHEY and SMNVEV (reference sequence). The length of the CDR3 is 14 residues. This CDR3 is CASTVKQGPYEQYF.

The V and J genes are TRBV6-2 or TRBV6-3 and TRBJ2-3. CDR3 length: 12 amino acids. Germline-derived CDR1 and CDR2 are MNHEY and SVGEGT. The CDR3: CASGLSTDTQYF.

The V gene is TRBV7-7, the J gene TRBJ2-5; the TRBD2 assignment by TCRdb is unverifiable without DNA. The CDR3 length is 15 residues. The germline CDR1 and CDR2 sequences are SSHAT and FNYEAQ (reference sequence). The CDR3: CASSLAVGSWETQYF.

The rearrangement links TRBV9 to TRBJ2-2; TCRdb names TRBD1, which stays unverified in the absence of DNA. This CDR3 spans 14 amino acids. Germline CDR1 reads SGDLS; CDR2 reads YYNGEE. CDR3 residues: CASSTRTGTGELFF.

This rearrangement joins TRBV7-2 to TRBJ1-2. Per germline, CDR1 SGHTA and CDR2 FQGNSA. The CDR3 covers 15 residues. The CDR3: CASSLGSLGNYGYTF.

V usage is TRBV6-5 and J usage is TRBJ2-3. Germline V lookup: CDR1 MNHEY, CDR2 SVGAGI. The CDR3 totals 12 residues. The chain's CDR3 is CASSTTTDTQYF.

The V and J genes are TRBV18 and TRBJ2-3; TCRdb outputs TRBD1, but without DNA this stays unchecked. There are 15 residues in the CDR3. CDR1 is KGHSH and CDR2 is LQKENI in the germline V gene. The CDR3 protein is CASLQGAISTDTQYF.

The gene calls are TRBV7-3 and TRBJ2-7. CDR1 and CDR2 from the germline V gene are SGHTA and FQGTGA. The CDR3 is 16 amino acids. The CDR3 loop reads CASSLRVRNQDYEQYF.

The V call is TRBV29-1, the J call TRBJ2-3; TCRdb calls TRBD1, which cannot be checked without DNA. CDR1 SQVTM and CDR2 ANQGSEA come from the germline V gene. The CDR3 is 11 residues long. The CDR3 reads CSGDRGNTQYF.

V usage is TRBV27 and J usage is TRBJ2-7; checking the TCRdb D call of TRBD2 is not possible without DNA. CDR1 and CDR2 from the germline V gene are MNHEY and SMNVEV (reference sequence). This CDR3 has 13 residues. CDR3 amino acids: CASSYAGPYEQYF.

This sequence joins TRBV7-9 and TRBJ2-3. The CDR3 totals 17 residues. Germline V gene sequence: CDR1 SEHNR, CDR2 FQNEAQ (reference sequence). CDR3 sequence: CASSSTGNAGYSDTQYF.